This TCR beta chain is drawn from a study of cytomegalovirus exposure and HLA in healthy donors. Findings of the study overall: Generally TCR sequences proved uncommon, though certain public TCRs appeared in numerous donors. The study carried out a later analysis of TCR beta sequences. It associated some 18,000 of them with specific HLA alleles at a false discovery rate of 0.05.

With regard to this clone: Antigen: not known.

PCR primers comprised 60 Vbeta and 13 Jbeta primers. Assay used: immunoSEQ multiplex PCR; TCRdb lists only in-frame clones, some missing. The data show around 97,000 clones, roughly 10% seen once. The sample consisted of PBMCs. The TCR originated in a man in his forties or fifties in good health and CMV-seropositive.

CDR3 region: CASSPQAGGTYNEQFF. The CDR3 region has the DNA TGCGCCAGCAGCCCTCAAGCGGGAGGGACCTACAATGAGCAGTTCTTC. The chain has TRBV4-3 and TRBJ2-1; TRBD2 aligns across 10 bases. CDR3 length: 16 residues. The germline gives CDR1 LGHNA, CDR2 YSLEER. Losses at the gene ends were 4 bases for V and 2 bases for J; bases not matched to a gene: 5.